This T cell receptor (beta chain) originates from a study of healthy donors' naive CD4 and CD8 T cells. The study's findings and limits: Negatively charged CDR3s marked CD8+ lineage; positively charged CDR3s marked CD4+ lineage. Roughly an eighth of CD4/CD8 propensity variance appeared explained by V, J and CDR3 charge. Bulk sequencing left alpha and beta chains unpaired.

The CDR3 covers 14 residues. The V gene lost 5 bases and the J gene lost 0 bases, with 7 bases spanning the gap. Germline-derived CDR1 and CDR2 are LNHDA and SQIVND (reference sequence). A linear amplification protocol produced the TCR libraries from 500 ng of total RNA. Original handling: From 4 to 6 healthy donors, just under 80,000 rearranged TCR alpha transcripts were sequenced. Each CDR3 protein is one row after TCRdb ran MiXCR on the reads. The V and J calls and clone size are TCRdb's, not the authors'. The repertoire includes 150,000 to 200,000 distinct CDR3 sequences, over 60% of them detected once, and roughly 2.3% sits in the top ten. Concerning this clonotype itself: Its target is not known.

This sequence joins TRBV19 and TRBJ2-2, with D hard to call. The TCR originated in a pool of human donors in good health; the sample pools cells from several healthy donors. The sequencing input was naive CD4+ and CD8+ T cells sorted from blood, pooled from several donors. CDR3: CASSEISNTGELFF. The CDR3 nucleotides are TGTGCCAGTAGTGAGATCTCGAACACCGGGGAGCTGTTTTTT.